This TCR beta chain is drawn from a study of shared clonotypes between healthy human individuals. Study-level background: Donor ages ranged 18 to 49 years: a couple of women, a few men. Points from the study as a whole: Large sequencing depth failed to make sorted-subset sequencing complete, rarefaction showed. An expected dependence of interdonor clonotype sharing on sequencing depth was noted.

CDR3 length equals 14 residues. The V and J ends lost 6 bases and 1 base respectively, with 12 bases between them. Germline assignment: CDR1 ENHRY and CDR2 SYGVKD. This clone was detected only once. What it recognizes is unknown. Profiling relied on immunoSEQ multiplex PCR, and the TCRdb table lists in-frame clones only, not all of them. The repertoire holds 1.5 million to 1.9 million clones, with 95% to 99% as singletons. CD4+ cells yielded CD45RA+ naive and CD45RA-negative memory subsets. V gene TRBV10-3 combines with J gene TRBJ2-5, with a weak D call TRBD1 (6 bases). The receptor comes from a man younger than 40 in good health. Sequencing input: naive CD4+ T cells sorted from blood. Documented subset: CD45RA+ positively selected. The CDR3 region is CAIRLDSSQETQYF. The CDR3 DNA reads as TGTGCCATCAGATTGGACAGTAGCCAAGAGACCCAGTACTTC.